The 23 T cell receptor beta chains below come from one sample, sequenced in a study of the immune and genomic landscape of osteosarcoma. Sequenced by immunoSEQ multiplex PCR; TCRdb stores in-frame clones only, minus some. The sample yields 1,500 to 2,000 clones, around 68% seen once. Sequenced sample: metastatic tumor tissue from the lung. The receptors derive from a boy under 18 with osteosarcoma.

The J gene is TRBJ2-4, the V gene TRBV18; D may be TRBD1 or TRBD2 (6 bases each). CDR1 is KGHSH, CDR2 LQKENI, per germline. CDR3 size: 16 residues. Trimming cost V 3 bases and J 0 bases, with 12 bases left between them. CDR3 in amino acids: CASSPGGEEAKNIQYF. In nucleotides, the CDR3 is TGTGCCAGCTCACCGGGGGGCGAGGAAGCCAAAAACATTCAGTACTTC.

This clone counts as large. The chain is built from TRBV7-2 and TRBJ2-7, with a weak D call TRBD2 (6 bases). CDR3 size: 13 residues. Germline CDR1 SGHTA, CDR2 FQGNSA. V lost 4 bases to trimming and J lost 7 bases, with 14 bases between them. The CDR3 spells CASSSGVGREQYF. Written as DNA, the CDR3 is TGTGCCAGCAGCTCGGGAGTTGGGCGGGAGCAGTACTTC.

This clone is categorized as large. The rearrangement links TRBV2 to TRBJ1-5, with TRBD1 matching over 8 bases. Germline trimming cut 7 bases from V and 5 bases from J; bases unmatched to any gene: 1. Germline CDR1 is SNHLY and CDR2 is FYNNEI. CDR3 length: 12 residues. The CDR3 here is CASKQGDQPQHF. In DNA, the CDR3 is TGTGCCAGCAAACAGGGGGATCAGCCCCAGCATTTT.

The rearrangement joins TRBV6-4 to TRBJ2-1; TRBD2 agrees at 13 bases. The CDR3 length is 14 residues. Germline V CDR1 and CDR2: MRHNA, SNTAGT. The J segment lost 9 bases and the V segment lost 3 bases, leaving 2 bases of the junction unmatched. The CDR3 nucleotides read TGTGCCAGCAGTGAGACTAGCGGGAGGACTGAGCAGTTCTTC. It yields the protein CASSETSGRTEQFF.

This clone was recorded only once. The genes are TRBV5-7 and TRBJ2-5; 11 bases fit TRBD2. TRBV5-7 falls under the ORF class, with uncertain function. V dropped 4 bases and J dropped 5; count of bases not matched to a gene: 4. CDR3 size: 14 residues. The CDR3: CASSDLAGGETQYF. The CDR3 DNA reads TGTGCCAGCAGCGACCTAGCGGGAGGTGAGACCCAGTACTTC.

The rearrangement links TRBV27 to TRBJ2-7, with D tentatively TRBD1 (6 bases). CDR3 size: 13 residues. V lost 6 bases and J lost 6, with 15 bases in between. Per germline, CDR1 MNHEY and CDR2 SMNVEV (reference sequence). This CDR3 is CASRGQLAGEQYF. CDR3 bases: TGTGCCAGCAGAGGACAGCTCGCCGGCGAGCAGTACTTC.

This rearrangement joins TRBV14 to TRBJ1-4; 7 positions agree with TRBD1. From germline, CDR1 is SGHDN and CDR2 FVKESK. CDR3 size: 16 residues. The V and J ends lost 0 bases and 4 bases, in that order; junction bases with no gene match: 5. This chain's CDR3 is CASSQDPGQYNEKLFF. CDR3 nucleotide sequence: TGTGCCAGCAGCCAAGACCCGGGACAGTATAATGAAAAACTGTTTTTT. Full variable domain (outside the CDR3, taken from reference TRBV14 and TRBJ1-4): EAGVTQFPSHSVIEKGQTVTLRCDPISGHDNLYWYRRVMGKEIKFLLHFVKESKQDESGMPNNRFLAERTGGTYSTLKVQPAELEDSGVYFCASSQDPGQYNEKLFFGSGTQLSVL.

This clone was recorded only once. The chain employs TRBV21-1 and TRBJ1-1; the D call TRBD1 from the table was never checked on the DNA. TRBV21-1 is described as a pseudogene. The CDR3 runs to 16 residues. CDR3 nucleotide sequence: TGTGCCAGCAGCAACCAAAGGGGCGCCGTGAACACTGAAGCTTTCTTT. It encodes CASSNQRGAVNTEAFF.

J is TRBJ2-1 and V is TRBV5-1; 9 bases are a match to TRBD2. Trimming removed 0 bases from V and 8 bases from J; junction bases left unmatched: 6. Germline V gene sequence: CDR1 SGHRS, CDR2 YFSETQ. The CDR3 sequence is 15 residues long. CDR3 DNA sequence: TGCGCCAGCAGCTTGGGTCCAGCGGGGGGCTATGAGCAGTTCTTC. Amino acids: CASSLGPAGGYEQFF.

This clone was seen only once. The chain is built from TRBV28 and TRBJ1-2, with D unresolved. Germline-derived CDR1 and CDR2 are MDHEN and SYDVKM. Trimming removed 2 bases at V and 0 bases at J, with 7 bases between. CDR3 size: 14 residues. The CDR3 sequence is CASSLGVTNYGYTF. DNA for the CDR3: TGTGCCAGCAGTTTAGGGGTAACTAACTATGGCTACACCTTC.

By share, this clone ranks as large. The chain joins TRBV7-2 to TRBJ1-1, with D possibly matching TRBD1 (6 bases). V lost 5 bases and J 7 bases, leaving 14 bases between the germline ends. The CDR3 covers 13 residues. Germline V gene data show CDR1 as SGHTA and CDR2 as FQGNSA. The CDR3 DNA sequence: TGTGCCAGCAGCATCTCTGGACAGCTTGAAGCTTTCTTT. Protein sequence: CASSISGQLEAFF.

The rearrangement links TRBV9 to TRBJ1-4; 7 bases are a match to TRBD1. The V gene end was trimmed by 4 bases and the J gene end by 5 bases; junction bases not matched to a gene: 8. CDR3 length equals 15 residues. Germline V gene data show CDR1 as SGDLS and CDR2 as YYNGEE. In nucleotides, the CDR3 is TGTGCCAGCAGCTACCAGGGACAGAAAAATGAAAAACTGTTTTTT. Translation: CASSYQGQKNEKLFF.

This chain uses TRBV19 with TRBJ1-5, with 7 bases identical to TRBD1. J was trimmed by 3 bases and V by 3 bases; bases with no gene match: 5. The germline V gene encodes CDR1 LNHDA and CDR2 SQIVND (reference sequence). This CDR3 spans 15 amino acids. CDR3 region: CASSITGAYNQPQHF. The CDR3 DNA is TGTGCCAGTAGTATTACAGGGGCTTACAATCAGCCCCAGCATTTT.

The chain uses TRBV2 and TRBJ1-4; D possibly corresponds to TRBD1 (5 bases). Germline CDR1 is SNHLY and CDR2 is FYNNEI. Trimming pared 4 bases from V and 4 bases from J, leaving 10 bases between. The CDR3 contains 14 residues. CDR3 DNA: TGTGCCAGCAGTGGGGGGGTCTTTAATGAAAAACTGTTTTTT. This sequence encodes CASSGGVFNEKLFF.

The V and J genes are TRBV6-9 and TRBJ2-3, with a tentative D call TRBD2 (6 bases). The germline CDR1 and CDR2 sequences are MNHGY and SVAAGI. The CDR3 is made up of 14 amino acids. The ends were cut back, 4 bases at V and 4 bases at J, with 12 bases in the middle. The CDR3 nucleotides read TGTGCCAGCAGTTTAAGACTAGAAGCAGATACGCAGTATTTT. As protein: CASSLRLEADTQYF.

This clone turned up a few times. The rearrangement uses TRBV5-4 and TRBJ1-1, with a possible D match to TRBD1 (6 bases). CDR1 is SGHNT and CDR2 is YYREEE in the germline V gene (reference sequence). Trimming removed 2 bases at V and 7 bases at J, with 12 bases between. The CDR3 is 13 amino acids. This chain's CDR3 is CASSFGQGIEAFF. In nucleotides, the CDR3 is TGTGCCAGCAGCTTCGGGCAGGGGATTGAAGCTTTCTTT.

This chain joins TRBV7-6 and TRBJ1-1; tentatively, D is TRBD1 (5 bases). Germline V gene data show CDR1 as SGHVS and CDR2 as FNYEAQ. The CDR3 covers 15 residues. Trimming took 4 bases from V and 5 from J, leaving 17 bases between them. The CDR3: CASSWGSQGGTEAFF. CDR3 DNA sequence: TGTGCCAGCAGCTGGGGATCGCAGGGCGGGACTGAAGCTTTCTTT.

CDR3 nucleotides: TGTGCCAGCAGCGACTACGAGCAGTACTTC. It yields the protein CASSDYEQYF. J is TRBJ2-7 and V is TRBV6-5; no firm D call. Germline lookup yields CDR1 MNHEY and CDR2 SVGAGI. V gave up 6 bases and J gave up 3 bases, with 3 bases separating them. The CDR3 consists of 10 residues.

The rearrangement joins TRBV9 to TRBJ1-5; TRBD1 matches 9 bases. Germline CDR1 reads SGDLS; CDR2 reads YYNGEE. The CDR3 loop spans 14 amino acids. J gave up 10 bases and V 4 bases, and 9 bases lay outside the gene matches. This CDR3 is CASSPGGTGTPQHF. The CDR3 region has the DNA TGTGCCAGCAGCCCTGGGGGGACAGGGACCCCCCAGCATTTT.

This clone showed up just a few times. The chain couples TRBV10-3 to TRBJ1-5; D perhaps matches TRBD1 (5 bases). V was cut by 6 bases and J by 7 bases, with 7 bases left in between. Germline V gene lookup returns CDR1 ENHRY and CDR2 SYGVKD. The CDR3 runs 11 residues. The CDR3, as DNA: TGTGCCATCAGCGGGGCCCAGCCCCAGCATTTT. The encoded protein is CAISGAQPQHF.

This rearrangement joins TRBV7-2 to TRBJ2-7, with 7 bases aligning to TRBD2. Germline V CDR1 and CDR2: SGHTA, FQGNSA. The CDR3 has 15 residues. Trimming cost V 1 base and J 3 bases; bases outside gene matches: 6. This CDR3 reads CASSLEGLAVYEQYF. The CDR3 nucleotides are TGTGCCAGCAGCTTAGAGGGCCTAGCGGTCTACGAGCAGTACTTC.

CDR3 residues: CASSSNRGRGQPQHF. CDR3 DNA sequence: TGTGCCAGCAGCTCGAACAGGGGGCGTGGGCAGCCCCAGCATTTT. This chain links TRBV11-2 with TRBJ1-5, with 9 bases that match TRBD1. CDR1 and CDR2 from the germline V gene are SGHAT and FQNNGV. V lost 4 bases to trimming and J lost 7 bases; unmatched junction nucleotides: 8. This CDR3 is 15 amino acids long.

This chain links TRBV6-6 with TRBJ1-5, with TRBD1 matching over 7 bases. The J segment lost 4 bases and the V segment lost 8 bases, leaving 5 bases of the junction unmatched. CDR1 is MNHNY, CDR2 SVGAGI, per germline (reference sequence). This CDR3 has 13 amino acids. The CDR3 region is CASVMTGNQPQHF. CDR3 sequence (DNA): TGTGCCAGCGTCATGACAGGGAATCAGCCCCAGCATTTT.